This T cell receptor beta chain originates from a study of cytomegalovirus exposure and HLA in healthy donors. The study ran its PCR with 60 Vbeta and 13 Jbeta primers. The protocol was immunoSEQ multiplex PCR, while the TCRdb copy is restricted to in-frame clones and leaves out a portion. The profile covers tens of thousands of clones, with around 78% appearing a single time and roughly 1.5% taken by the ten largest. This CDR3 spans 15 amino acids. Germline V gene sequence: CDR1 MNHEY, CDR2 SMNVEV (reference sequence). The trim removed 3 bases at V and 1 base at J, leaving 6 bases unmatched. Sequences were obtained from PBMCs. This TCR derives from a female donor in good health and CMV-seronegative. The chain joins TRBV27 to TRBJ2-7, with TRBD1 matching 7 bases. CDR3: CASSFRGRGSYEQYF. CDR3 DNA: TGTGCCAGCAGTTTTAGGGGGCGCGGTTCCTACGAGCAGTACTTC.